The present entry profiles one TCR beta chain with its context. Its antigen remains unidentified. This sample is drawn from a study of siplizumab effects on memory and regulatory T cells. This CDR3 is 13 amino acids long. Trimming left V 6 bases short and J 3 bases short, with 10 bases between. Germline values: CDR1 MNHNS, CDR2 SASEGT. General study findings and limits: The diversity of naive T cells seemed greater than that of memory cells, and their alloresponse contribution seemed major. Roughly 80-96% of proliferating CD4+ or CD8+ clones defied assignment to a naive or memory phenotype. Siplizumab produced a significant drop in alloreactive sequences attributable to unstimulated CD4+ memory cells.

Per-sample assaying covered 85,000 to 100,000 TCR templates. Produced via immunoSEQ multiplex PCR; TCRdb's table is partial and in-frame only. The sample has about 82,000 clones; 87% are singletons. The clonotype originates from a human donor in good health. Sequencing used Tregs sorted from blood. The chain is built from TRBV6-1 and TRBJ2-3; perhaps D is TRBD1 or TRBD2 (5 bases each). The DNA of the CDR3 is TGTGCCAGCAGGGTGTGGGGGACAGATACGCAGTATTTT. It is translated as CASRVWGTDTQYF.